The 17 T cell receptor beta chains reported below all come from one sample, sequenced in a study of T cell responses to AZD1222 COVID-19 vaccine. Clones were sequenced by immunoSEQ multiplex PCR, and TCRdb holds only the in-frame ones, with some missing. The data contain fewer than 70,000 clones, 80% of them singletons. Material: peripheral blood, obtained 28 days after the second AZD1222 dose. The receptors stem from an adult who received the AZD1222 COVID-19 vaccine.

This chain links TRBV30 with TRBJ1-3, with 7 nucleotides matching TRBD1. This CDR3 region has 13 residues. The germline V gene encodes CDR1 GTSNPN and CDR2 SVGIG (reference sequence). V shed 5 bases and J 4 bases; nucleotides not matched to a gene: 5. This CDR3 reads CAWDRVRGNTIYF. DNA for the CDR3: TGTGCCTGGGACAGGGTCCGGGGAAACACCATATATTTT. The full variable domain, in which reference TRBV30 and TRBJ1-3 provide the parts outside the CDR3, is SQTIHQWPATLVQPVGSPLSLECTVEGTSNPNLYWYRQAAGRGLQLLFYSVGIGQISSEVPQNLSASRPQDRQFILSSKKLLLSDSGFYLCAWDRVRGNTIYFGEGSWLTVV.

The chain carries TRBV3-1 (or the pseudogene TRBV3-2) and TRBJ1-1; no definite D call. The CDR3 spans 13 residues. Per germline, CDR1 LGHDT and CDR2 YNNKEL (reference sequence). Trimming cost V 2 bases and J 3 bases, with 7 bases left between them. The CDR3 DNA reads TGTGCCAGCAGCCAATTTGGGTACACTGAAGCTTTCTTT. Encoded protein: CASSQFGYTEAFF.

This chain joins TRBV2 and TRBJ1-5; D perhaps matches TRBD1 (6 bases). The germline CDR1 and CDR2 sequences are SNHLY and FYNNEI. V dropped 3 bases and J dropped 5 bases, with 11 bases sitting between them. The length of the CDR3 is 14 residues. The CDR3 reads CASSEKGGHQPQHF. The CDR3 bases are TGTGCCAGCAGTGAGAAAGGGGGGCATCAGCCCCAGCATTTT.

In this sample, this clone turned up once. J is TRBJ1-5 and V is TRBV5-1; 9 bases line up with TRBD1. V trimming: 4 bases; J trimming: 4 bases; junction bases outside the gene matches: 3. The CDR3 totals 14 residues. Germline CDR1 reads SGHRS; CDR2 reads YFSETQ. The CDR3 bases are TGCGCCAGCAGCATCGACAGGGGGAATCAGCCCCAGCATTTT. Encoded protein: CASSIDRGNQPQHF.

The genes are TRBV10-2 and TRBJ2-1; D may be TRBD1 or TRBD2 (6 bases each). Germline V lookup: CDR1 WSHSY, CDR2 SAAADI. Trimming cost V 6 bases and J 4 bases, with 16 bases left between them. The CDR3 runs to 15 residues. CDR3 DNA sequence: TGCGCCAGCAGGTTATTAGCGGACAGTTACAATGAGCAGTTCTTC. Protein product: CASRLLADSYNEQFF.

V is TRBV6-1 and J is TRBJ1-6; D possibly corresponds to TRBD1 (5 bases). Trimming cost V 3 bases and J 10 bases, with 13 bases left between them. Germline values: CDR1 MNHNS, CDR2 SASEGT. The CDR3 is 14 residues long. The CDR3 loop reads CASSERDQESPLHF. The CDR3 DNA follows: TGTGCCAGCAGTGAGCGGGACCAGGAGTCACCCCTCCACTTT.

V and J are TRBV7-9 and TRBJ2-4, with a possible D match to TRBD1 (5 bases). The length of the CDR3 is 14 residues. In germline, CDR1 is SEHNR, CDR2 FQNEAQ (reference sequence). The ends were cut back, 1 base at V and 4 bases at J, with 8 bases in the middle. The CDR3 region is CASSLGGGKNIQYF. The CDR3 bases are TGTGCCAGCAGCTTAGGGGGCGGAAAAAACATTCAGTACTTC.

This chain links TRBV6-1 with TRBJ1-2; D unresolved. Deletions cut 2 bases from V and 6 bases from J, with 16 bases between. Germline loops: CDR1 MNHNS, CDR2 SASEGT. The CDR3 totals 15 residues. The CDR3 spells CASSERSLSLNGYTF. The CDR3 DNA follows: TGTGCCAGCAGTGAAAGGTCATTAAGTCTCAATGGCTACACCTTC.

The CDR3 nucleotides read TGTGCCTGGATTAGGAGGGGTCACTATGGCTACACCTTC. Translating gives CAWIRRGHYGYTF. The rearrangement uses TRBV30 and TRBJ1-2, with D maybe TRBD1 (5 bases). In germline, CDR1 is GTSNPN, CDR2 SVGIG (reference sequence). The V end lost 4 bases, the J end lost 3 bases, and 12 bases lay between the germline ends. This CDR3 has 13 residues. The full variable domain, its missing parts supplied by reference TRBV30 and TRBJ1-2, is SQTIHQWPATLVQPVGSPLSLECTVEGTSNPNLYWYRQAAGRGLQLLFYSVGIGQISSEVPQNLSASRPQDRQFILSSKKLLLSDSGFYLCAWIRRGHYGYTFGSGTRLTVV.

This clone was counted many times. The chain couples TRBV7-8 to TRBJ2-7, with a possible D match to TRBD2 (6 bases). The CDR3 consists of 14 residues. V lost 1 base and J 6 bases, leaving 13 bases between the germline ends. Germline V lookup: CDR1 SGHVS, CDR2 FQNEAQ. In DNA, the CDR3 is TGTGCCAGCAGCTTAGTGGGGGTGGGACTCGAGCAGTACTTC. Its protein product is CASSLVGVGLEQYF.

This rearrangement joins TRBV19 to TRBJ1-6, with 9 bases matching TRBD1. The CDR3 totals 17 residues. Germline CDR1 is LNHDA and CDR2 is SQIVND (reference sequence). Trimming removed 5 bases from V and 5 bases from J; junction bases left unmatched: 10. The DNA of the CDR3 is TGTGCCAGTAGTGGAAGGACAGGGGCGACTAATAATTCACCCCTCCACTTT. Protein product: CASSGRTGATNNSPLHF.

The chain uses TRBV30 and TRBJ2-7; no clear D. V gave up 5 bases and J gave up 3 bases, with 14 bases separating them. The CDR3 is made up of 13 amino acids. CDR1 and CDR2 (germline): GTSNPN, SVGIG (reference sequence). This CDR3 is CAWGYRELYEQYF. The DNA of the CDR3 is TGTGCCTGGGGATACAGAGAACTCTACGAGCAGTACTTC.

This chain connects TRBV7-2 to TRBJ1-3; possible D gene TRBD1, 5 bases. Germline lookup yields CDR1 SGHTA and CDR2 FQGNSA. The CDR3 extends over 16 amino acids. The ends were cut back, 5 bases at V and 2 bases at J, with 16 bases in the middle. CDR3 DNA: TGTGCCAGCAGCCAAGCCGGGACGCTGACTGGAAACACCATATATTTT. Translation: CASSQAGTLTGNTIYF. Looking up the rest from reference TRBV7-2 and TRBJ1-3 gives the full variable domain: GAGVSQSPSNKVTEKGKDVELRCDPISGHTALYWYRQSLGQGLEFLIYFQGNSAPDKSGLPSDRFSAERTGGSVSTLTIQRTQQEDSAVYLCASSQAGTLTGNTIYFGEGSWLTVV.

The chain couples TRBV30 to TRBJ2-3, with D possibly matching TRBD2 (6 bases). V was cut by 0 bases and J by 2 bases, with 12 bases left in between. The CDR3 totals 15 residues. Germline V gene lookup returns CDR1 GTSNPN and CDR2 SVGIG (reference sequence). CDR3 sequence reads: CAWSVALANTDTQYF. The DNA for the CDR3 is TGTGCCTGGAGTGTAGCCCTAGCGAACACAGATACGCAGTATTTT.

This sequence joins TRBV28 and TRBJ2-7; D possibly corresponds to TRBD2 (7 bases). Trimming pared 5 bases from V and 0 bases from J, leaving 14 bases between. The germline gives CDR1 MDHEN, CDR2 SYDVKM. The CDR3 loop spans 15 amino acids. CDR3 nucleotides: TGTGCCAGCAGTAACGTTGGGGGGGCCTCCTACGAGCAGTACTTC. Translating gives CASSNVGGASYEQYF. The entire variable domain, with the rest obtained from reference TRBV28 and TRBJ2-7, is as follows: DVKVTQSSRYLVKRTGEKVFLECVQDMDHENMFWYRQDPGLGLRLIYFSYDVKMKEKGDIPEGYSVSREKKERFSLILESASTNQTSMYLCASSNVGGASYEQYFGPGTRLTVT.

This chain connects TRBV29-1 to TRBJ1-1; D may be TRBD1 (5 bases). The CDR3 is made up of 11 amino acids. V lost 0 bases and J lost 11, with 10 bases in between. CDR1 SQVTM and CDR2 ANQGSEA come from the germline V gene. The CDR3 nucleotides read TGCAGCGTTGAAGAGGGGTGGGGCGCTTTCTTT. It is translated as CSVEEGWGAFF.

The V gene is TRBV19, the J gene TRBJ2-1; 9 bases are a match to TRBD2. With 4 bases clipped from V and 7 bases from J, the junction kept 8 bases outside the gene matches. The CDR3 spans 15 residues. CDR1 is LNHDA and CDR2 is SQIVND in the germline V gene (reference sequence). Here the CDR3 reads CASSTPSGGRNEQFF. In nucleotides, the CDR3 is TGTGCCAGTAGTACCCCCAGCGGGGGGAGGAATGAGCAGTTCTTC.